This TCR beta chain is from a study of PD-1 blockade in classical Hodgkin lymphoma. Some clones are missing from TCRdb's copy, which holds only in-frame ones; the method was immunoSEQ multiplex PCR. This sample has roughly 55,000 clones, with 81% found just once. Germline V gives CDR1 SGHRS, CDR2 YFSETQ. Trimming removed 3 bases at V and 4 bases at J, with 16 bases between. The CDR3 spans 15 residues. Every one of the patients relapsed after autologous stem cell transplantation (brentuximab vedotin exposure was variable). The origin of this receptor is a human donor with classical Hodgkin lymphoma. The chain employs TRBV5-1 and TRBJ1-1; D is unresolved. The sequencing here drew on peripheral blood mononuclear cells (PBMCs), taken at baseline. The chain's CDR3 is CASSYHFPGITEAFF. The DNA for the CDR3 is TGCGCCAGCAGCTACCACTTCCCGGGGATCACTGAAGCTTTCTTT.